Sequencing of this TCR beta chain was carried out in a study of response to subunit inactivated influenza vaccine. This clonotype was found many times. The length of the CDR3 is 15 residues. Trimming left V 5 bases short and J 7 bases short, with 20 bases between. TCRdb re-called the RT-PCR reads with MiXCR, one entry per CDR3 protein. The repertoire holds more than 700,000 distinct CDR3 sequences, roughly 20% seen once, with roughly 10% in the top ten. Sequenced here: PBMCs from blood, sampled 4 to 6 days after vaccination. V is TRBV12-3 or TRBV12-4 and J is TRBJ1-1, with TRBD1 as a possible D gene (6 bases). This receptor was obtained from a man aged 50-59 years who received an inactivated influenza vaccine. For the CDR3, the DNA is TGTGCCAGCAGTCCTTACTTAAGGGGGGGGAGTGAAGCTTTCTTT. It codes for CASSPYLRGGSEAFF.